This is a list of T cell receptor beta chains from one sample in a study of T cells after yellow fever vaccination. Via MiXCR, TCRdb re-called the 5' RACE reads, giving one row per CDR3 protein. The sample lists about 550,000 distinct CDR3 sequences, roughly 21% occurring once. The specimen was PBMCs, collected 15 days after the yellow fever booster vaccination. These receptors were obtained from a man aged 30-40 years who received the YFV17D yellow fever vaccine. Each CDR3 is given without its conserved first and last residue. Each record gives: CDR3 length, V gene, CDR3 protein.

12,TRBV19,ASSSRDRGDEQY
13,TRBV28,ASSLTSLQGYEQY
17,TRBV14,ASSPSLLAGGARPDTQY
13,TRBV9,ASSVGVSSSYEQY
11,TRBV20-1,SARSTSKETQY
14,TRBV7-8,ASSAGQETNNYGYT
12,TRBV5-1,ASSSSGSRYEQY
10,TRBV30,AWSSSTDTQY
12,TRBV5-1,ASSPQSGVGTQY
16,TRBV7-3,ASSLMASGSSRNNEQF
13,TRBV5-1,ASSLVGDRGSEQF
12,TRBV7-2,ASSLSGRQDEQY
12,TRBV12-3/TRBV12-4,ASSPTGGSTEAF
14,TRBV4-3,ASSQEPGTVLYEQY
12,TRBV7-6,ASSFGTSAYEQY
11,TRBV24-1,ATSGGGTGELF
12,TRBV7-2,ASRRDGGADTQY
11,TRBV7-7,ASSPGSGYEQY
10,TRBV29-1,SVPGRPGEQY
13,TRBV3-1,ASSLLAGASGEQY
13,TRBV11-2,ASSFRSSSYNEQF
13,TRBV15,ATSRDGTALRTQY
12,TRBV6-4,ASSVKETEFEQF